A selection of T cell receptor beta chains follows, all from one sample in a study of monozygotic twins with inflammatory bowel disease. TCRdb re-called the 5' RACE reads; one entry per CDR3 protein, DNA not given. The repertoire table contains 85,000 to 110,000 distinct CDR3 sequences. The sequenced sample consisted of blood. The receptors derive from a human donor with ulcerative colitis or Crohn's disease, or a healthy co-twin of an affected twin (not recorded which). The CDR3 runs from the conserved cysteine through the conserved F or W. Each record gives: J gene, V gene, CDR3 protein.

J gene: TRBJ1-5; V gene: TRBV28; CDR3 protein: CASSYLGVSGNQPQHF
J gene: TRBJ2-4; V gene: TRBV2; CDR3 protein: CASSEREKGNIQYF
J gene: TRBJ2-1; V gene: TRBV6-4; CDR3 protein: CASRLMLVDGQFF
J gene: TRBJ1-2; V gene: TRBV5-1; CDR3 protein: CASSLPGNTNGYTF
J gene: TRBJ2-1; V gene: TRBV20-1; CDR3 protein: CSARGLHNEQFF
J gene: TRBJ1-1; V gene: TRBV7-9; CDR3 protein: CASSMVLNTEAFF
J gene: TRBJ2-3; V gene: TRBV10-3; CDR3 protein: CAISLWKSSTDTQYF
J gene: TRBJ1-5; V gene: TRBV20-1; CDR3 protein: CSATGNNQPQHF
J gene: TRBJ2-7; V gene: TRBV4-2; CDR3 protein: CASSQDQGYEQYF
J gene: TRBJ2-3; V gene: TRBV4-3; CDR3 protein: CASSQDLRNTDTQYF
J gene: TRBJ1-5; V gene: TRBV18; CDR3 protein: CASSPGRSEIQPQHF
J gene: TRBJ1-1; V gene: TRBV7-8; CDR3 protein: CASSVPGTQYTEAFF
J gene: TRBJ2-7; V gene: TRBV4-3; CDR3 protein: CASSHEWIDGYEQYF
J gene: TRBJ2-3; V gene: TRBV5-1; CDR3 protein: CASSLLAGDTQYF
J gene: TRBJ2-1; V gene: TRBV19; CDR3 protein: CASRGWAGGVNNEQFF
J gene: TRBJ2-1; V gene: TRBV4-3; CDR3 protein: CASSQDPRTGSLQFF
J gene: TRBJ1-6; V gene: TRBV10-3; CDR3 protein: CAISEWEGISPLHF
J gene: TRBJ2-2; V gene: TRBV7-7; CDR3 protein: CAISSSTGELFF
J gene: TRBJ1-1; V gene: TRBV7-2; CDR3 protein: CASSLFRVKDTEAFF
J gene: TRBJ2-3; V gene: TRBV6-5; CDR3 protein: CASSYTGRGTDTQYF
J gene: TRBJ1-4; V gene: TRBV4-3; CDR3 protein: CASSQDRAPATNEKLFF
J gene: TRBJ1-2; V gene: TRBV4-3; CDR3 protein: CASSQGFPSNYGYTF
J gene: TRBJ1-4; V gene: TRBV7-8; CDR3 protein: CASSGGVGNEKLFF
J gene: TRBJ2-1; V gene: TRBV6-5; CDR3 protein: CATASLGQGNNEQFF
J gene: TRBJ2-2; V gene: TRBV5-4; CDR3 protein: CASSLGQRNTGELFF
J gene: TRBJ2-5; V gene: TRBV30; CDR3 protein: CAWSRRTSGETQYF
J gene: TRBJ2-5; V gene: TRBV7-2; CDR3 protein: CASSYGIKTQYF
J gene: TRBJ1-4; V gene: TRBV3-1; CDR3 protein: CASSQDLGLVGRVEKLFF
J gene: TRBJ2-1; V gene: TRBV24-1; CDR3 protein: CATSDFIAGTDNEQFF
J gene: TRBJ2-2; V gene: TRBV29-1; CDR3 protein: CSVPSWGGHGELFF
J gene: TRBJ2-7; V gene: TRBV20-1; CDR3 protein: CSASAPYEQYF
J gene: TRBJ1-1; V gene: TRBV7-2; CDR3 protein: CASSLGTKAFF
J gene: TRBJ1-4; V gene: TRBV4-3; CDR3 protein: CASSQAPGTYEKLFF
J gene: TRBJ2-2; V gene: TRBV5-4; CDR3 protein: CASSQILAGGELFF
J gene: TRBJ2-7; V gene: TRBV5-4; CDR3 protein: CASSSGTGGYEQYF
J gene: TRBJ2-5; V gene: TRBV27; CDR3 protein: CASSFRAGSGRAGGETQYF
J gene: TRBJ1-1; V gene: TRBV5-1; CDR3 protein: CASSLVGTEAFF
J gene: TRBJ2-1; V gene: TRBV3-1; CDR3 protein: CASSQGTTQFF
J gene: TRBJ2-4; V gene: TRBV10-3; CDR3 protein: CAIRGLGNIQYF
J gene: TRBJ2-5; V gene: TRBV6-5; CDR3 protein: CASTGWETQYF
J gene: TRBJ2-2; V gene: TRBV4-1; CDR3 protein: CASSQIDRNTGELFF
J gene: TRBJ1-2; V gene: TRBV7-9; CDR3 protein: CASSLALSQGGGGYTF
J gene: TRBJ2-7; V gene: TRBV7-6; CDR3 protein: CASSSHGLARTYEQYF
J gene: TRBJ2-1; V gene: TRBV12-3/TRBV12-4; CDR3 protein: CASSLRNTEQFF
J gene: TRBJ2-2; V gene: TRBV7-2; CDR3 protein: CASSLNGVAGSGELFF
J gene: TRBJ1-1; V gene: TRBV4-3; CDR3 protein: CASSRETENTEAFF
J gene: TRBJ1-4; V gene: TRBV20-1; CDR3 protein: CSALGQSTNEKLFF
J gene: TRBJ1-6; V gene: TRBV12-3/TRBV12-4; CDR3 protein: CASSLGVNNSPLHF
J gene: TRBJ2-5; V gene: TRBV3-1; CDR3 protein: CASSPPGSGGTQYF
J gene: TRBJ2-3; V gene: TRBV5-6; CDR3 protein: CASSFGSSGGPVINTQYF
J gene: TRBJ2-1; V gene: TRBV2; CDR3 protein: CASRVGLASYNEQFF